Described below is a single T cell receptor (beta chain) sequence and its context. The source of the sample is a study of blood T cell repertoires in COVID-19. Overall study context: Samples representing acute and convalescent COVID-19 were sourced from the United States, Italy and Spain.

Per the original data handling: Researchers report that nucleated cell counts were estimated from reference gene primer amplification. Clones were read by immunoSEQ multiplex PCR, and TCRdb kept only the in-frame ones, dropping some. V, J and clone size reflect that table, while D and trimming were determined from the DNA. The table shows 70,000 to 100,000 clones, with 70% to 90% occurring only once. The material sequenced was peripheral blood. The clonotype was recovered from a woman aged 70-85 years with acute or convalescent COVID-19.

The CDR3 DNA is TGTGCCAGTAGCTCAGGACTAATCGTGGCCCCCGAATATGGCTACACCTTC. It translates to CASSSGLIVAPEYGYTF. V usage is TRBV19 and J usage is TRBJ1-2; no firm D call. There are 17 residues in the CDR3. V lost 6 bases and J 5 bases, leaving 25 bases between the germline ends. Germline V gene sequence: CDR1 LNHDA, CDR2 SQIVND (reference sequence).